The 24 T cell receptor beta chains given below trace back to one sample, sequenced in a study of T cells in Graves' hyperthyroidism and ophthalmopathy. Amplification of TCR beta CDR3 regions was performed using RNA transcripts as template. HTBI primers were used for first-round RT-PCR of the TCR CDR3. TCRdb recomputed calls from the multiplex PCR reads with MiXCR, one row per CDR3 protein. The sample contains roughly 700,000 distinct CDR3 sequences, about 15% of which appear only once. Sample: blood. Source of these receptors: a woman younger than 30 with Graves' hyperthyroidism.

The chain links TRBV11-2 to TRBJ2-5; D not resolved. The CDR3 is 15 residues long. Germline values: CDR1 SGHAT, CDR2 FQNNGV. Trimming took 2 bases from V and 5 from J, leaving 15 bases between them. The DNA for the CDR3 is TGTGCCAGCAGCTTAAATTGGCGGAGCGTGGAGACCCAGTACTTC. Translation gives CASSLNWRSVETQYF.

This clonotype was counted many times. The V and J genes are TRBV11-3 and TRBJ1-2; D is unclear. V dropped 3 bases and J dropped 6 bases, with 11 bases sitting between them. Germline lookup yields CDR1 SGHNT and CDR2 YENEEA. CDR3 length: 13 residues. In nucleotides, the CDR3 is TGTGCCAGCAGCTTTGCCCACCGCCATGGCTACACCTTC. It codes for CASSFAHRHGYTF.

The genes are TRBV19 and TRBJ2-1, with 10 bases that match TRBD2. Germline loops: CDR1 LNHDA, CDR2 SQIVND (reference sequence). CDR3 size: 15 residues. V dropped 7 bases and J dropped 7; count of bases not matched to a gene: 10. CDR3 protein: CASTVAGGGWNEQFF. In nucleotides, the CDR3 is TGTGCCAGTACTGTAGCGGGAGGAGGCTGGAATGAGCAGTTCTTC.

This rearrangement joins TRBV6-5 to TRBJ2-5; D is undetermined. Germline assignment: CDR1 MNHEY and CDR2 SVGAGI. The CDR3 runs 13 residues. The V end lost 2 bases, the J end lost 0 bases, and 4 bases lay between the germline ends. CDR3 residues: CASSYGYQETQYF. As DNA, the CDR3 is TGTGCCAGCAGTTACGGGTACCAAGAGACCCAGTACTTC.

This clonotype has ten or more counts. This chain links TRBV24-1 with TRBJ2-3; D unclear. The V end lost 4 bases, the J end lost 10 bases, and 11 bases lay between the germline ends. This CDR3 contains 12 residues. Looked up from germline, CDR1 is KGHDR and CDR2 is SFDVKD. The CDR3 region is CATSDGPLPQYF. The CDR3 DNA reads TGTGCCACCAGTGACGGCCCCTTACCGCAGTATTTT.

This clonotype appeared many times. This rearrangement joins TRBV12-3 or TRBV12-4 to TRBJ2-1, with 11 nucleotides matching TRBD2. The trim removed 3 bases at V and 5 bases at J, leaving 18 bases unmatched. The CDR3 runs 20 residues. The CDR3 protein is CASSFGGRTASGRRNNEQFF. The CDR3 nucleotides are TGTGCCAGCAGTTTCGGAGGGAGGACGGCTAGCGGGAGGCGGAACAATGAGCAGTTCTTC.

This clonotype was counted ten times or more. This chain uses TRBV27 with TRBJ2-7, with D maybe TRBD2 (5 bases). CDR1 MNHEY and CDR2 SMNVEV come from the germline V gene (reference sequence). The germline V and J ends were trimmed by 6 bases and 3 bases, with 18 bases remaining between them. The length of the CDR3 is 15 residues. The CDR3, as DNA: TGTGCCAGCAGAGTTTCCGGAGCGGCCGTCTACGAGCAGTACTTC. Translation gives CASRVSGAAVYEQYF.

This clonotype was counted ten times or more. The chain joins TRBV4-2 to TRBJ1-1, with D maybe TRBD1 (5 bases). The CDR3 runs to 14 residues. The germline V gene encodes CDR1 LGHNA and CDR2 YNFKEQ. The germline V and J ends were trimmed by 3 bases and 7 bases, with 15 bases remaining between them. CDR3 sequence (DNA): TGTGCCAGCAGCCAGGGGGTGGGAATCAGTGAAGCTTTCTTT. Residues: CASSQGVGISEAFF.

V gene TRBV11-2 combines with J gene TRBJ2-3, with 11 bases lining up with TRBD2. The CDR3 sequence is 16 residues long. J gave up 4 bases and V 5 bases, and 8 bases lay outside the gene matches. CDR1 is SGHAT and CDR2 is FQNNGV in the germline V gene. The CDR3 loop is CASSQSLAGAADTQYF. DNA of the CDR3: TGTGCCAGCAGCCAATCACTAGCGGGAGCGGCAGATACGCAGTATTTT.

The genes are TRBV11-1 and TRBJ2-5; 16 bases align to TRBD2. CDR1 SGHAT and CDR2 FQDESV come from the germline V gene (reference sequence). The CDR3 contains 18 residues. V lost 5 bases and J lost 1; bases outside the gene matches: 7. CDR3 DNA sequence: TGTGCCAGCAGCCCCGGGACTAGCGGGAGGGGGATCCAAGAGACCCAGTACTTC. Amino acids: CASSPGTSGRGIQETQYF. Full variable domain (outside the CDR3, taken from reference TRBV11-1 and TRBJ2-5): EAEVAQSPRYKITEKSQAVAFWCDPISGHATLYWYRQILGQGPELLVQFQDESVVDDSQLPKDRFSAERLKGVDSTLKIQPAELGDSAMYLCASSPGTSGRGIQETQYFGPGTRLLVL.

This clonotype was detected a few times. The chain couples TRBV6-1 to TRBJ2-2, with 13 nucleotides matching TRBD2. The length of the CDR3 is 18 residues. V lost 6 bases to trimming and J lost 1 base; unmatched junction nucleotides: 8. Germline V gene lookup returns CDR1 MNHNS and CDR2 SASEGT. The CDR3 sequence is CASRYSLAGGRNTGELFF. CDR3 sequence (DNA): TGTGCCAGCAGATATTCACTAGCGGGAGGGAGGAACACCGGGGAGCTGTTTTTT.

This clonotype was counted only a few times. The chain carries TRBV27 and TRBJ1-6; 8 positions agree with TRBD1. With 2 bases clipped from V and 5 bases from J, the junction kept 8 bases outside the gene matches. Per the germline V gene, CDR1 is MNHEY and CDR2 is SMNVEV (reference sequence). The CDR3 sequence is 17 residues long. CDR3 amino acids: CASSLSPPGGNNSPLHF. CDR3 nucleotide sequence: TGTGCCAGCAGTTTAAGCCCCCCAGGGGGCAATAATTCACCCCTCCACTTT.

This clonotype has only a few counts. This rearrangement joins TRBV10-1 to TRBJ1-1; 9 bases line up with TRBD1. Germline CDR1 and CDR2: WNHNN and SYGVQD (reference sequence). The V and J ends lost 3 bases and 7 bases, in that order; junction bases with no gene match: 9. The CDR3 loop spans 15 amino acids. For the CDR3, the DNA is TGCGCCAGCAGTGAAGGGGGGACAGGGACGGGTGAAGCTTTCTTT. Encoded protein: CASSEGGTGTGEAFF.

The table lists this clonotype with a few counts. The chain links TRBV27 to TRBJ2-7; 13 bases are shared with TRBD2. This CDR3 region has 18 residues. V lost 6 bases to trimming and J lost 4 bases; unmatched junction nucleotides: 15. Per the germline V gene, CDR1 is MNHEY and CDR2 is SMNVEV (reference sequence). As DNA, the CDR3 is TGTGCCAGCAGCTGGGCGGGACTAGCGGGACCTACCACATACGAGCAGTACTTC. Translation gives CASSWAGLAGPTTYEQYF.

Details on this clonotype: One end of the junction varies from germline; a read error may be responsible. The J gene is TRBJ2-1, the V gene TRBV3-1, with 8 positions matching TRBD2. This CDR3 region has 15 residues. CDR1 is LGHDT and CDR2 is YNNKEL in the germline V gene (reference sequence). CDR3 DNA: TGTGCCAGCAGCCAGGGTAGCGGGGCCTACAGTGAGCAGTTCTTC. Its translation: CASSQGSGAYSEQFF.

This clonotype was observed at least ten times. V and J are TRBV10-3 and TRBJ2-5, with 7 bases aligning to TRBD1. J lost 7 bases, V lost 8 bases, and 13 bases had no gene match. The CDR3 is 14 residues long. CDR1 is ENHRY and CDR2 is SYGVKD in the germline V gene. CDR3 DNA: TGTGCCATCGGGGACAGCCAAACCCTGGTGACCCAGTACTTC. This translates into CAIGDSQTLVTQYF.

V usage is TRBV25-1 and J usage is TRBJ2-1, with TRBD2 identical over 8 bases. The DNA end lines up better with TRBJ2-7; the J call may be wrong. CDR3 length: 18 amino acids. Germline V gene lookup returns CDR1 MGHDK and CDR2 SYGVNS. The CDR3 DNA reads TGTGCCAGCAGTGAATATCTCCCCGGGAGGGCCGGCTACAATGAGCAGTACTTC. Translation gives CASSEYLPGRAGYNEQYF.

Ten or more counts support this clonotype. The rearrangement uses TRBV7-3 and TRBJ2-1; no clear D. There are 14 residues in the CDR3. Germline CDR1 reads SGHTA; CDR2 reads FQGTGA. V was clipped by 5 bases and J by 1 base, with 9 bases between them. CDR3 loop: CASSPDGSYNEQFF. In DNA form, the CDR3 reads TGTGCCAGCAGCCCTGACGGGTCCTACAATGAGCAGTTCTTC.

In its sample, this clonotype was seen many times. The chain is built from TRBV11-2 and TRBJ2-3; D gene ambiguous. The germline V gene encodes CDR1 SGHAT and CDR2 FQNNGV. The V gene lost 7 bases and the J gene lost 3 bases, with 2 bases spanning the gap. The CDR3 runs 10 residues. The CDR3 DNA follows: TGTGCCAGCAAAACAGATACGCAGTATTTT. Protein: CASKTDTQYF.

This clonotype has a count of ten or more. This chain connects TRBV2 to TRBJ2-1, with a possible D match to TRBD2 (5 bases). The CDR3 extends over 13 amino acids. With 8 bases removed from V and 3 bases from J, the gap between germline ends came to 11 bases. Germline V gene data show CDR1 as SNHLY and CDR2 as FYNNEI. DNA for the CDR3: TGTGCCAGCGGACTTGGGGTCTACAATGAGCAGTTCTTC. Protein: CASGLGVYNEQFF.

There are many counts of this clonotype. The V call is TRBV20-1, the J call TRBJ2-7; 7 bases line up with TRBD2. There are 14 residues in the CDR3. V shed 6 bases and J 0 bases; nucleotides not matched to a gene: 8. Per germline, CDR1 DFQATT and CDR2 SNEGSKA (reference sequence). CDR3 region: CSASASGISYEQYF. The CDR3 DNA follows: TGCAGTGCGTCCGCTAGCGGCATCTCCTACGAGCAGTACTTC.

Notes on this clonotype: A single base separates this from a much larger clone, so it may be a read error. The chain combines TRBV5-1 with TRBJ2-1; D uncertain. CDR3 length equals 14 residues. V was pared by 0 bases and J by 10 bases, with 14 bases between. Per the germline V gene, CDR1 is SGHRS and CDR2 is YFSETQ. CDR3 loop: CASSLASGYDEQFF. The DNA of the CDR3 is TGCGCCAGCAGCTTGGCTTCCGGTTACGACGAGCAGTTCTTC.

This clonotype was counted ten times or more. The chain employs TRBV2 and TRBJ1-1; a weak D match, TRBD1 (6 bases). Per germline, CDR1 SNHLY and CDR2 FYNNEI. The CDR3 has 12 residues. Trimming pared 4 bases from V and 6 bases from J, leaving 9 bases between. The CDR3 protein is CASSGTVPEAFF. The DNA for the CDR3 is TGTGCCAGCAGTGGGACAGTTCCTGAAGCTTTCTTT.

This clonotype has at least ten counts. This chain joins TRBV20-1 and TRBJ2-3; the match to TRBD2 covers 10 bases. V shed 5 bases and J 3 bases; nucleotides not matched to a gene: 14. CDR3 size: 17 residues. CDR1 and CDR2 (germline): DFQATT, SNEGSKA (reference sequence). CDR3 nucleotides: TGCAGTGCTGGCCTAGCGGGAGTAATGAGGAGAACAGATACGCAGTATTTT. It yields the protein CSAGLAGVMRRTDTQYF.